The 14 T cell receptor beta chains listed next were all sequenced from one sample in a study of blood T cells in healthy people across ages. Primed by a sample-barcoded 5' primer and a J-beta primer mix, a second PCR proceeded for about 6 to 11 cycles. TCRdb independently ran MiXCR on the 5' RACE reads; one entry per CDR3 protein. There are around 2 million distinct CDR3 sequences in the sample; 39% occur only once, and roughly 23% lies in the top ten. Sample: blood. The receptor set was obtained from a human donor in good health.

This clonotype came up a few times. This chain uses TRBV29-1 with TRBJ2-1; no clear D gene. V shed 6 bases and J shed 9 bases, with 12 bases lying between them. Germline V gives CDR1 SQVTM, CDR2 ANQGSEA. The CDR3 is 11 amino acids. The CDR3, as DNA: TGCAGCGTCGTCTTATCTAGTGAGCAGTTCTTC. Translating gives CSVVLSSEQFF.

This clonotype was counted only a few times. This chain uses TRBV10-3 with TRBJ2-2; the D gene could be TRBD1 or TRBD2 (5 bases each). Germline V gene data show CDR1 as ENHRY and CDR2 as SYGVKD. This CDR3 is 16 amino acids long. The V and J ends lost 3 bases and 6 bases respectively, with 17 bases between them. The CDR3 bases are TGTGCCATCAGTGATGGGACGCGGCGTGGCCCCGGGGAGCTGTTTTTT. Translation: CAISDGTRRGPGELFF.

The CDR3 loop is CARPRNEKLFF. CDR3 DNA sequence: TGCGCCAGACCACGAAATGAAAAACTGTTTTTT. This chain uses TRBV5-1 with TRBJ1-4; D call uncertain. Germline CDR1 SGHRS, CDR2 YFSETQ. The CDR3 runs 11 residues. Trimming cost V 8 bases and J 5 bases, with 7 bases left between them. The full variable domain, its missing parts supplied by reference TRBV5-1 and TRBJ1-4, is KAGVTQTPRYLIKTRGQQVTLSCSPISGHRSVSWYQQTPGQGLQFLFEYFSETQRNKGNFPGRFSGRQFSNSRSEMNVSTLELGDSALYLCARPRNEKLFFGSGTQLSVL.

This clonotype was seen a handful of times. V gene TRBV12-3 or TRBV12-4 combines with J gene TRBJ2-5; 7 nucleotides match TRBD1. J gave up 5 bases and V 1 base, and 10 bases lay outside the gene matches. This CDR3 comprises 16 residues. CDR3 in DNA: TGTGCCAGCAGTTTAGTCGACAGGGTCAGGGGGGAGACCCAGTACTTC. Encoded protein: CASSLVDRVRGETQYF.

This clonotype has more than one count but fewer than ten. This rearrangement joins TRBV9 to TRBJ1-2; D might be TRBD1 (5 bases). Trimming shortened V by 7 bases and J by 5 bases, and 21 bases separated the two germline ends. CDR3 length: 15 amino acids. Germline lookup yields CDR1 SGDLS and CDR2 YYNGEE. CDR3 sequence (DNA): TGTGCCAGCGCTCGAGGAGGCCAGGGAGGATATGGCTACACCTTC. It encodes CASARGGQGGYGYTF.

This chain links TRBV28 with TRBJ1-4; TRBD1 is a possible D gene (5 bases). The CDR3 sequence is 13 residues long. The ends were cut back, 3 bases at V and 10 bases at J, with 12 bases in the middle. From germline, CDR1 is MDHEN and CDR2 SYDVKM. In DNA, the CDR3 is TGTGCCAGCAGTTTTCCCAGGGACGCAAAACTGTTTTTT. It translates to CASSFPRDAKLFF.

This clonotype was seen only a few times. The V gene is TRBV6-1, the J gene TRBJ2-3; 13 positions agree with TRBD2. Per germline, CDR1 MNHNS and CDR2 SASEGT. The CDR3 totals 19 residues. J lost 4 bases, V lost 7 bases, and 17 bases had no gene match. The CDR3 DNA reads TGTGCCAGCATTCTGAACCTACTACGGACTAGCGGGGGTGCAGATACGCAGTATTTT. Encoded protein: CASILNLLRTSGGADTQYF.

The chain employs TRBV27 and TRBJ1-2, with 9 bases identical to TRBD1. CDR3 length: 17 amino acids. J gave up 0 bases and V 8 bases, and 13 bases lay outside the gene matches. CDR1 is MNHEY and CDR2 is SMNVEV in the germline V gene (reference sequence). CDR3 nucleotides: TGTGCCAGCGGTTCCGGGACAGGGTGGGGGACTAACTATGGCTACACCTTC. Protein product: CASGSGTGWGTNYGYTF.

There are a few counts of this clonotype. Since a much larger clone is just one base distant, this may be a read error. The J gene is TRBJ2-6, the V gene TRBV6-1; no reliable D call. The germline CDR1 and CDR2 sequences are MNHNS and SASEGT. With 7 bases removed from V and 0 bases from J, the gap between germline ends came to 7 bases. This CDR3 is built from 14 residues. As DNA, the CDR3 is TGTGCCAGCACCCCGATCTCTGGGGCCAACGTCCTGACTTTC. This translates into CASTPISGANVLTF.

This clonotype occurred a few times. The V call is TRBV7-9, the J call TRBJ1-1; D gene unclear. This CDR3 has 15 amino acids. The ends were cut back, 3 bases at V and 0 bases at J, with 11 bases in the middle. Germline V lookup: CDR1 SEHNR, CDR2 FQNEAQ (reference sequence). CDR3 residues: CASSFGSTMNTEAFF. In nucleotides, the CDR3 is TGTGCCAGCAGCTTTGGGTCGACCATGAACACTGAAGCTTTCTTT. The full variable domain, in which reference TRBV7-9 and TRBJ1-1 provide the parts outside the CDR3, is DTGVSQNPRHKITKRGQNVTFRCDPISEHNRLYWYRQTLGQGPEFLTYFQNEAQLEKSRLLSDRFSAERPKGSFSTLEIQRTEQGDSAMYLCASSFGSTMNTEAFFGQGTRLTVV.

The chain employs TRBV9 and TRBJ1-1; D remains ambiguous. CDR1 and CDR2 from the germline V gene are SGDLS and YYNGEE. This CDR3 comprises 13 residues. V was trimmed by 0 bases and J by 6 bases, leaving 9 bases between them. CDR3 sequence (DNA): TGTGCCAGCAGCGTAGACCCGTGGGCTGAAGCTTTCTTT. This encodes CASSVDPWAEAFF.

V usage is TRBV28 and J usage is TRBJ2-5; the D gene is possibly TRBD1 (6 bases). Germline V gene lookup returns CDR1 MDHEN and CDR2 SYDVKM. The CDR3 extends over 14 amino acids. Deletions cut 9 bases from V and 2 bases from J, with 16 bases between. The CDR3 DNA is TGTGCCAGTACTGGGGGCGCGGGTCAAGAGACCCAGTACTTC. Protein: CASTGGAGQETQYF.

This clonotype was observed a handful of times. The chain recombines TRBV29-1 with TRBJ1-2; unclear D gene. Germline V gene lookup returns CDR1 SQVTM and CDR2 ANQGSEA. This CDR3 region has 12 residues. The CDR3 spells CSAAGGNYGYTF. The CDR3 DNA is TGCAGTGCCGCGGGCGGTAACTATGGCTACACCTTC.

DNA of the CDR3: TGTGCCAGCAGCTTGGTACCGCGGTCTGAAGCTTTCTTT. Amino acids: CASSLVPRSEAFF. This chain links TRBV5-6 with TRBJ1-1; D is ambiguous. The V and J ends lost 0 bases and 6 bases respectively, with 9 bases between them. The CDR3 covers 13 residues. Per germline, CDR1 SGHDT and CDR2 YYEEEE.